The source of this TCR beta chain is a study of blood T cell repertoires in COVID-19. This clone was counted a single time. This table comes from immunoSEQ multiplex PCR, and its TCRdb copy is limited to in-frame clones, with some not included. The sample holds some 160,000 clones, 85% to 90% seen once. Germline assignment: CDR1 SNHLY and CDR2 FYNNEI. The length of the CDR3 is 11 residues. V lost 8 bases and J lost 7, with 10 bases in between. Specimen: peripheral blood. The source is a man aged 50 to 60 who had recovered from COVID-19. The J gene is TRBJ2-3, the V gene TRBV2; the D is unclear. CDR3: CASVPGYTQYF. In DNA, the CDR3 is TGTGCCAGCGTACCCGGTTATACGCAGTATTTT. The full variable domain, completed using reference TRBV2 and TRBJ2-3, is EPEVTQTPSHQVTQMGQEVILRCVPISNHLYFYWYRQILGQKVEFLVSFYNNEISEKSEIFDDQFSVERPDGSNFTLKIRSTKLEDSAMYFCASVPGYTQYFGPGTRLTVL.